This T cell receptor beta chain was profiled in a study of cytomegalovirus exposure and HLA in healthy donors. Notes on the study in general: Around 160 TCR beta chains were listed as cytomegalovirus-associated. The classifier was said to identify cytomegalovirus status with high specificity and sensitivity.

With 5 bases removed from V and 4 bases from J, the gap between germline ends came to 14 bases. The CDR3 extends over 13 amino acids. The germline gives CDR1 SQVTM, CDR2 ANQGSEA. Sequencing used immunoSEQ multiplex PCR; TCRdb keeps in-frame clones, though not all of them. This table has 120,000 to 150,000 clones, 70% to 90% appearing once. The donors were in the approximately 130-subject validation cohort, distinct from the approximately 700-subject first cohort. Details on this clone: Its target is not known.

The clonotype originates from a woman younger than 45 in good health and CMV-seronegative. Sequencing was performed on PBMCs. This chain links TRBV29-1 with TRBJ2-5; possible D gene TRBD1, 5 bases. The CDR3 DNA follows: TGCAGCGTTTTAAGGGGATGGGGAGAGACCCAGTACTTC. It translates to CSVLRGWGETQYF.